Described below is a single TCR beta chain sequence and its context. The CDR3 consists of 14 residues. CDR1 and CDR2 (germline): SNHLY, FYNNEI. V trimming: 8 bases; J trimming: 11 bases; junction bases outside the gene matches: 16. This entry is derived from a study of blood T cell repertoires in COVID-19. Across the whole study: Samples taken during acute and convalescent COVID-19 were collected in the United States, Italy and Spain. PBMCs, B-cell-depleted T cells, or T cells were the source of the cDNA or gDNA that made up the material.

Authors' data handling: Reference gene primer amplification yielded estimated nucleated cell counts. TCRdb keeps only in-frame clones here, not all; method: immunoSEQ multiplex PCR. D and trimming were read from the DNA, whereas the V and J calls and clone size are those reported in that table. This table has about 59,000 clones, 90% appearing once. This TCR derives from a man aged 80 or over with acute or convalescent COVID-19. Sequenced: peripheral blood. This sequence joins TRBV2 and TRBJ1-1; 8 bases fit TRBD1. The CDR3 DNA reads TGTGCCAGCGGACCTGGACAGGGAGTCTTGTGGGCTTTCTTT. Translating it yields CASGPGQGVLWAFF.